What follows describes a single T cell receptor (beta chain). What antigen it recognizes has not been identified. No base quality values were provided; no much bigger clone lies one nucleotide off. Stable Graves' hyperthyroidism was defined as the absence of progression to ophthalmopathy over 18 months of follow-up. The hyperthyroidism patients were between 18 and 65 years old and newly diagnosed, with a disease duration of less than 2 months. The study excluded patients with uncontrolled infections, other autoimmune diseases, pregnancy or lactation. Diagnoses were established on the basis of clinical symptoms, serum thyroxine and TRAb, thyroid ultrasound, and orbital computed tomography. Ficoll-Paque density gradient centrifugation was used to isolate PBMCs from 9.5 to 10 ml of fresh peripheral blood. Trizol reagent was used to extract total RNA, and RNA quality was then checked on an Agilent 2100 Bioanalyzer.

The data derive from a study of T cells in Graves' hyperthyroidism and ophthalmopathy (dated by TCRdb to the late 2010s). With regard to the full study: Peripheral blood was sampled at the time of initial diagnosis, prior to any treatment. TCR V-J signatures able to tell the groups apart were searched for in a discovery cohort of approximately 95 patients, of whom roughly 42 had Graves' ophthalmopathy and about 60 had stable Graves' hyperthyroidism. According to the paper, TCR Vbeta CDR3 sequencing was carried out on 120 to 150 peripheral blood samples, which came from under 50 ophthalmopathy, under 80 hyperthyroidism and around 17 progressor patients. The study also compared thyroid tissue and blood T-cell repertoires from 6 or 7 Graves' hyperthyroidism patients. The 75 to 100 discovery patients were divided at random into training and test sets in a 7:3 ratio. Following sampling, methimazole starting at 30 mg daily was given to hyperthyroidism patients, and high-dose intravenous methylprednisolone was given to ophthalmopathy patients. Whether ophthalmopathy could be predicted prospectively was tested in an independent validation cohort made up of about 20 hyperthyroidism patients plus 17 patients who later progressed to ophthalmopathy. The research as a whole found: No statistical method was used to set the sample size in advance, and investigators knew the group allocation. Most expanded thyroid clonotypes (frequency above 0.001) were also found in blood, which suggests that blood repertoires may mirror thyroid immune responses. In validation, the model predicted progression to ophthalmopathy a median of about 6 months before onset, with over 60% sensitivity and about 72% specificity. In cross-validation, a model built on a 13 V-J signature told ophthalmopathy apart from stable hyperthyroidism with under 90% sensitivity and approximately 81% specificity, and in testing the same model reached 80%/75%.

TCR beta CDR3 regions were amplified from RNA transcripts. The first round of RT-PCR for the TCR CDR3 was performed with the HTBI primer set and the Qiagen OneStep RT-PCR kit. A second multiplex PCR round built the libraries, followed by size selection and purification. Libraries were sequenced paired-end with 100 bp reads on an Illumina HiSeq2000. The published analysis was carried out like this. Raw data were processed with SOAPnuke, discarding reads with adapters, uncalled bases, mean Phred below 15, or no exact constant-primer or identifier match. High-quality paired reads were merged with COPE v1.2.5, and unique nucleotide sequences were defined as clonotypes. MiTCR v1.1 was used to align the clonotypes against IMGT TRBV, TRBD and TRBJ reference segments. The analysis included only V-J combinations with a frequency above 0.0001, which together covered 98% to 99.2% of the repertoires. The TCS score was defined as F50 (clonal expansion) divided by E x V (chaos), with BLOSUM62-based TCRdist calculated between CDR3 peptides within each V-J. Welch's t-statistics and random forest reduced roughly 540 V-J features to 13, which were used in a naive Bayes classifier (R e1071). TCRdb redid the processing of the public reads, applying fastp at Q25 and MiXCR, and retained in-frame beta chains. When rows share a CDR3 protein, they turn into one entry using the most common DNA and genes. For this entry, the V and J calls and clone size follow TCRdb and not the study's own pipeline. The sample table lists some 770,000 distinct CDR3 sequences, approximately 16% of them with a count of one. The ten largest clones take up around 7.7% of the sample.

The CDR3 goes from the cysteine to the phenylalanine over 17 residues. CDR3 DNA is the only sequence kept; it has 51 bases, read in frame from the first base. Trimming accounts for 7 bases at V and 2 bases at J, while the number of junction bases matched to no gene is 10. For CDR1 and CDR2, the germline V gene (reference sequence) lists SEHNR and FQNEAQ. This TCR was recovered from a man aged 18 to 30 with Graves' hyperthyroidism. The chain was built from TRBV7-9 and TRBJ2-6; 8 junctional bases match TRBD2. The sequencing sample was made of blood. DNA sequence: TGTGCCAGCAAAGGATCAACCGGGAGGGCTGGGGCCAACGTCCTGACTTTC. It translates as CASKGSTGRAGANVLTF.